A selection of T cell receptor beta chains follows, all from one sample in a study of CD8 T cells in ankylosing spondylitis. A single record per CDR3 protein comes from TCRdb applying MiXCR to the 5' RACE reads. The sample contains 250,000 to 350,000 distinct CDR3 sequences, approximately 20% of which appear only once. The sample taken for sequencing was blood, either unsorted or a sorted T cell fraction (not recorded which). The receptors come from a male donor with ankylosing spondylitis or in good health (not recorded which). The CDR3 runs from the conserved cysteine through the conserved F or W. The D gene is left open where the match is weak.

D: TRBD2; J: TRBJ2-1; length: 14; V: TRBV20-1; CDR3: CSASRTSANNEQFF
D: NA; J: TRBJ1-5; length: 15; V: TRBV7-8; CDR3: CASSLDEGRHQPQHF
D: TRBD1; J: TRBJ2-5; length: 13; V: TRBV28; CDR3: CASTGQGGETQYF
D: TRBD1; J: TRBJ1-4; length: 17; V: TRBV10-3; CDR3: CAISESPGTGSNEKLFF
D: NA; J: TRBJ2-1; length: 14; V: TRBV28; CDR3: CASEDRLVGNEQFF
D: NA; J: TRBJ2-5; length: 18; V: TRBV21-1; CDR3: CASSKKKGCALYQETQYF
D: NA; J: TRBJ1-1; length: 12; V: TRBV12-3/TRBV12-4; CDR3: CASSLNQSPAFF
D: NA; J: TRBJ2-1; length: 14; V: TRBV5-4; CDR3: CASSLEGTRNEQFF
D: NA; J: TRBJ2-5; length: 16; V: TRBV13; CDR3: CASSLVGTGDGETQYF
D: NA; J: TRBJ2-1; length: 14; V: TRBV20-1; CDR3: CSANARGVPNEQFF
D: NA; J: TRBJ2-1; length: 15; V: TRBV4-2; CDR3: CASSQGGQTYNEQFF
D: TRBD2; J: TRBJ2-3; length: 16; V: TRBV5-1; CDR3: CASSEGLAGWTDTQYF
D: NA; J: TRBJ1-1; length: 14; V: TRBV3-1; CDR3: CASSPLVVNTEAFF
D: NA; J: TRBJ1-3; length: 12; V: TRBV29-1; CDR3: CSVVAPGNTIYF
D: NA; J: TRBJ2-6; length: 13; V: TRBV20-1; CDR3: CSALSSGANVLTF
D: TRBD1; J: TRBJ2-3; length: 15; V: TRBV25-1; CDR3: CASSPGGRDTDTQYF
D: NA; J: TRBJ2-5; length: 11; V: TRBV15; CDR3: CATSRTETQYF
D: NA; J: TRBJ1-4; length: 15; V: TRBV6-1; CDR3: CASKAPGATNEKLFF
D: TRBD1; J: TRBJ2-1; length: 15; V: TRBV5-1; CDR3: CASSPGTGGGNEQFF
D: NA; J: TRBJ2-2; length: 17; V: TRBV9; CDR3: CASSVDVQGWDTGELFF
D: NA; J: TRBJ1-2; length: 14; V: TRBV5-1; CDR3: CASSYSDPKNGYTF
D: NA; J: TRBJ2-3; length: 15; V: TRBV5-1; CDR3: CASSLGTVSTDTQYF
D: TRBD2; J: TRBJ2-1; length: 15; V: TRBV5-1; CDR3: CASRVAGDAYNEQFF
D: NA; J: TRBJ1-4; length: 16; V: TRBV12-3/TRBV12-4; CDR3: CASSPGDGIANEKLFF
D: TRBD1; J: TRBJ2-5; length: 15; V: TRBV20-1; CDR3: CSARPGTGGQETQYF
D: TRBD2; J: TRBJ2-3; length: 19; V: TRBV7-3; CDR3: CASSLTGSASGVSTDTQYF
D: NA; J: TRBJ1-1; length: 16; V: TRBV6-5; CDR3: CASSYFPNSLNTEAFF
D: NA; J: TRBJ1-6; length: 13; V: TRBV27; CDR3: CASGQGPNSPLHF
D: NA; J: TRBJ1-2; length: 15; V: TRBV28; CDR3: CASSSSDALNYGYTF
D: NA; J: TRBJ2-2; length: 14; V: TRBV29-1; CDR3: CSVEDLKNTGELFF
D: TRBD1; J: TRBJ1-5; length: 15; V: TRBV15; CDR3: CATSSPGTGGKPQHF
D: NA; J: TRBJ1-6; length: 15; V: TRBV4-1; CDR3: CASSQDGQPNSPLHF
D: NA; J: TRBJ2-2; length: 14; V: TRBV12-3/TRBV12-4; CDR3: CASRARQNTGELFF
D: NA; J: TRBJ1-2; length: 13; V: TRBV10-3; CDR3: CAISESLEYGYTF
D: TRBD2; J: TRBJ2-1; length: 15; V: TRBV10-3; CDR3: CATRLALSSCNEQFF
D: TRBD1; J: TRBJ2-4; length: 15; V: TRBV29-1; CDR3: CSVAPRGGAKNIQYF
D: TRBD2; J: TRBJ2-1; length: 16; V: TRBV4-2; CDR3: CASSQDPQRGYNEQFF